This T cell receptor (beta chain) was captured by sequencing in a study of control samples from healthy donors and cancer patients. Repertoires were generated with immunoSEQ multiplex PCR, while TCRdb's copy carries only in-frame clones and drops some. The sample shows about 140,000 clones, about nine tenths of them seen only once. The CDR3 extends over 13 amino acids. Germline-derived CDR1 and CDR2 are SGHTA and FQGNSA. V lost 3 bases and J lost 2, with 5 bases in between. This TCR derives from a woman in her 30s in good health. The V call is TRBV7-2, the J call TRBJ2-1; D unclear. Specimen: blood. The CDR3 DNA reads TGTGCCAGCAGCTTCCTTCCCTACAATGAGCAGTTCTTC. This sequence encodes CASSFLPYNEQFF.